A single sample is the source of the 18 T cell receptor beta chains below, sequenced in a study of cytomegalovirus exposure and HLA in healthy donors. Researchers ran the PCR with 60 Vbeta and 13 Jbeta primers. Repertoires were generated with immunoSEQ multiplex PCR, while TCRdb's copy carries only in-frame clones and drops some. Counted here are 100,000 to 150,000 clones, 78% occurring once; the ten biggest clones make up 11%. Sequencing used PBMCs. Receptors originate from a man aged 25 to 45 in good health and CMV-seropositive.

The genes are TRBV6-5 and TRBJ1-5, with 7 nucleotides matching TRBD1. There are 14 residues in the CDR3. Trimming removed 6 bases from V and 8 bases from J; junction bases left unmatched: 10. The V gene's germline CDR1 is MNHEY and CDR2 SVGAGI. The CDR3 is CASSQTGAEEPQHF. The CDR3 bases are TGTGCCAGCAGCCAAACAGGGGCCGAGGAGCCCCAGCATTTT.

Only one count was recorded for this clone. This chain uses TRBV4-3 with TRBJ2-1; 14 bases fit TRBD2. Trimming removed 4 bases from V and 0 bases from J; junction bases left unmatched: 8. The CDR3 sequence is 19 residues long. Per germline, CDR1 LGHNA and CDR2 YSLEER. The CDR3 sequence: CASSRLPGTSGSSYNEQFF. The CDR3 DNA reads TGCGCCAGCAGCCGCCTGCCTGGGACTAGCGGGAGCTCCTACAATGAGCAGTTCTTC.

This rearrangement joins TRBV27 to TRBJ1-1; 7 bases map to TRBD1. Losses at the gene ends were 5 bases for V and 4 bases for J; bases not matched to a gene: 7. Looked up from germline, CDR1 is MNHEY and CDR2 is SMNVEV (reference sequence). This CDR3 spans 14 amino acids. Written as DNA, the CDR3 is TGTGCCAGCAGTCACAGGGGAGATGGCACTGAAGCTTTCTTT. Translating gives CASSHRGDGTEAFF.

The rearrangement uses TRBV28 and TRBJ2-1; 7 nucleotides agree with TRBD1. V lost 8 bases, J lost 2 bases, and 6 bases stayed unmatched. Germline values: CDR1 MDHEN, CDR2 SYDVKM. This CDR3 has 14 amino acids. Here the CDR3 reads CASSGTATYNEQFF. CDR3 sequence (DNA): TGTGCCAGCTCCGGGACAGCAACCTACAATGAGCAGTTCTTC.

The chain is built from TRBV5-6 and TRBJ2-3; D is possibly TRBD2 (5 bases). The V end lost 0 bases, the J end lost 8 bases, and 25 bases lay between the germline ends. CDR3 length: 18 amino acids. Germline CDR1 is SGHDT and CDR2 is YYEEEE. DNA for the CDR3: TGTGCCAGCAGCTTGGAGGGCGAAACCTGGTCGGGGTTTGGTACGCAGTATTTT. Protein: CASSLEGETWSGFGTQYF.

The chain links TRBV11-2 to TRBJ2-1, with 12 bases identical to TRBD2. The germline gives CDR1 SGHAT, CDR2 FQNNGV. The CDR3 contains 15 residues. The J segment lost 9 bases and the V segment lost 2 bases, leaving 5 bases of the junction unmatched. CDR3 sequence: CASSLLLAGGGEQFF. The CDR3 coding sequence is TGTGCCAGCAGCTTACTGCTAGCGGGAGGGGGTGAGCAGTTCTTC.

The CDR3 DNA reads TGTGCCAGCTCGCCTGCCGCGGACACAGGACCCTACGAGCAGTACTTC. Protein product: CASSPAADTGPYEQYF. The genes are TRBV18 and TRBJ2-7, with D maybe TRBD1 (5 bases). Germline CDR1 reads KGHSH; CDR2 reads LQKENI. V lost 6 bases and J lost 2, with 20 bases in between. This CDR3 has 16 amino acids.

The chain carries TRBV4-1 and TRBJ2-3; 9 positions agree with TRBD2. The CDR3 spans 16 residues. Germline V lookup: CDR1 MGHRA, CDR2 YSYEKL. Unmatched junction bases numbered 7, after V lost 1 base and J lost 5 bases. The CDR3 DNA sequence: TGCGCCAGCAGCCAAGTCGTAGCGGGAGCGGGAGATACGCAGTATTTT. Amino acids: CASSQVVAGAGDTQYF.

The table lists this clone with a few counts. The J gene is TRBJ2-1, the V gene TRBV7-6; D may be TRBD1 (5 bases). The ends were cut back, 1 base at V and 8 bases at J, with 24 bases in the middle. The CDR3 is 18 residues long. CDR1 and CDR2 (germline): SGHVS, FNYEAQ. The CDR3: CASSLVVTGVARLDEQFF. CDR3 DNA: TGTGCCAGCAGCTTAGTTGTTACAGGCGTGGCGCGTTTAGATGAGCAGTTCTTC.

This clone was found a few times. V is TRBV11-2 and J is TRBJ1-1; the match to TRBD1 covers 8 bases. Germline V CDR1 and CDR2: SGHAT, FQNNGV. V was pared by 5 bases and J by 3 bases, with 11 bases of the junction left unmatched. The CDR3 has 16 amino acids. CDR3: CASSPWTGFLDTEAFF. For the CDR3, the DNA is TGTGCCAGCAGCCCCTGGACAGGGTTTTTGGACACTGAAGCTTTCTTT.

The V call is TRBV28, the J call TRBJ1-2; D is possibly TRBD1 (5 bases). Trimming stripped 6 bases from V and 1 base from J, with 18 bases between. Germline V gives CDR1 MDHEN, CDR2 SYDVKM. CDR3 size: 16 residues. The CDR3: CASRRTRRQSNYGYTF. The CDR3, as DNA: TGTGCCAGCAGGCGAACCCGGAGACAGAGTAACTATGGCTACACCTTC.

This clone was counted a few times. The chain joins TRBV4-1 to TRBJ1-1; the D is unclear. The CDR3 runs to 14 residues. Trimming removed 4 bases from V and 3 bases from J, with 12 bases in between. Germline-derived CDR1 and CDR2 are MGHRA and YSYEKL. CDR3 sequence: CASSRSEGDTEAFF. CDR3 DNA: TGCGCCAGCAGCCGGAGCGAGGGCGACACTGAAGCTTTCTTT.

This chain links TRBV29-1 with TRBJ2-3, with a possible D match to TRBD2 (6 bases). Looked up from germline, CDR1 is SQVTM and CDR2 is ANQGSEA. V shed 8 bases and J shed 0 bases, with 18 bases lying between them. CDR3 length: 15 amino acids. The CDR3 DNA is TGCAGCTCCCCCGGCCCCGGGGGTAGCACAGATACGCAGTATTTT. Residues: CSSPGPGGSTDTQYF.

The rearrangement links TRBV5-1 to TRBJ2-7; 7 nucleotides agree with TRBD2. The CDR3 runs to 13 residues. Germline V gives CDR1 SGHRS, CDR2 YFSETQ. Unmatched junction bases numbered 4, after V lost 0 bases and J lost 7 bases. The CDR3 loop is CASSLARAGEQYF. Here the CDR3 DNA reads TGCGCCAGCAGCTTGGCCCGAGCGGGAGAGCAGTACTTC.

The chain joins TRBV28 to TRBJ2-1; TRBD1 agrees at 10 bases. Trimming removed 8 bases from V and 4 bases from J; junction bases left unmatched: 29. This CDR3 contains 22 residues. Germline V gives CDR1 MDHEN, CDR2 SYDVKM. CDR3 in DNA: TGTGCCAGCCCCCGGGACAGGGGTATTTTTTGGTGGGGTGCGGGGGTATACAATGAGCAGTTCTTC. Encoded protein: CASPRDRGIFWWGAGVYNEQFF. The full variable domain, its missing parts supplied by reference TRBV28 and TRBJ2-1, is DVKVTQSSRYLVKRTGEKVFLECVQDMDHENMFWYRQDPGLGLRLIYFSYDVKMKEKGDIPEGYSVSREKKERFSLILESASTNQTSMYLCASPRDRGIFWWGAGVYNEQFFGPGTRLTVL.

The chain employs TRBV7-9 and TRBJ1-1; D may be TRBD1 (6 bases). The germline V gene has CDR1 SEHNR and CDR2 FQNEAQ (reference sequence). V lost 5 bases and J lost 8, with 12 bases in between. The CDR3 contains 12 residues. The CDR3 is CASSDGTLEAFF. The DNA for the CDR3 is TGTGCCAGCAGCGACGGGACACTCGAAGCTTTCTTT.

The chain links TRBV7-8 to TRBJ2-7, with 7 bases lining up with TRBD1. With 1 base clipped from V and 2 bases from J, the junction kept 5 bases outside the gene matches. The germline gives CDR1 SGHVS, CDR2 FQNEAQ. There are 15 residues in the CDR3. This chain's CDR3 is CASSLGGQFPYEQYF. In DNA form, the CDR3 reads TGTGCCAGCAGCTTAGGGGGACAGTTCCCCTACGAGCAGTACTTC.

The DNA for the CDR3 is TGTGCCAGCAGCGTAACAGGGGCGTTGAACACTGAAGCTTTCTTT. This gives the protein CASSVTGALNTEAFF. This sequence joins TRBV9 and TRBJ1-1, with 7 nucleotides matching TRBD1. V dropped 1 base and J dropped 0; count of bases not matched to a gene: 3. CDR3 length equals 15 residues. Germline CDR1 SGDLS, CDR2 YYNGEE.